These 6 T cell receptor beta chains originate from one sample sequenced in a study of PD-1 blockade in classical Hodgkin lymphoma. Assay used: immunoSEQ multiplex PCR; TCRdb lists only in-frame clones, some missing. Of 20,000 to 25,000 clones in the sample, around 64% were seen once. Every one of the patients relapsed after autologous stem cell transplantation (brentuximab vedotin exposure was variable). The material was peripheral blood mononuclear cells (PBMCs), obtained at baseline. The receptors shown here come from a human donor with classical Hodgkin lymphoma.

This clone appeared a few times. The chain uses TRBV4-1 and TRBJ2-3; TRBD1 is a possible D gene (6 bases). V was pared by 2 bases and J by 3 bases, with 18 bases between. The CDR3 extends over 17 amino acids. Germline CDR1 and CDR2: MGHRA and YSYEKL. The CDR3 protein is CASSQTPGAVRTDTQYF. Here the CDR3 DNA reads TGCGCCAGCAGCCAAACCCCAGGGGCGGTTCGGACAGATACGCAGTATTTT.

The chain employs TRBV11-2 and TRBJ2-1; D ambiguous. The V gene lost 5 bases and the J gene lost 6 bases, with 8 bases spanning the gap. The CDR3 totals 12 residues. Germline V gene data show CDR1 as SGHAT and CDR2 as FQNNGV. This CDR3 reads CASSPRRNEQFF. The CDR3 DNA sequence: TGTGCCAGCAGCCCCCGCCGCAATGAGCAGTTCTTC.

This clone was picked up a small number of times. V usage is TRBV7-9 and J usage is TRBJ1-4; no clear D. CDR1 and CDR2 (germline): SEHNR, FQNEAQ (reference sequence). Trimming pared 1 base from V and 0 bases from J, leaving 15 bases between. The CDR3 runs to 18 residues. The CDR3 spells CASSLGSVVGSTNEKLFF. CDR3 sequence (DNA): TGTGCCAGCAGCTTAGGGTCAGTGGTTGGTTCAACTAATGAAAAACTGTTTTTT.

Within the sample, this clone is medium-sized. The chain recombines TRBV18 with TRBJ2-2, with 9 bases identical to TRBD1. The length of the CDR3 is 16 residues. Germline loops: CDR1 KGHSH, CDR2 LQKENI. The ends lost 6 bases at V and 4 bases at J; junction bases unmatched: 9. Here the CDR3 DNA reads TGTGCCAGCTCGCAGGTTGGGACAGGGACCACCGGGGAGCTGTTTTTT. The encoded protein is CASSQVGTGTTGELFF.

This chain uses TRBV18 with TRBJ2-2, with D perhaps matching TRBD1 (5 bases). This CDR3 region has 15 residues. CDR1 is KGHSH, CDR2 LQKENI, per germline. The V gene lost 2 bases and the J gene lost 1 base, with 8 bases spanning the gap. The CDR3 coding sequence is TGTGCCAGCTCACCAGGGGCAGGGAACACCGGGGAGCTGTTTTTT. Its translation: CASSPGAGNTGELFF.

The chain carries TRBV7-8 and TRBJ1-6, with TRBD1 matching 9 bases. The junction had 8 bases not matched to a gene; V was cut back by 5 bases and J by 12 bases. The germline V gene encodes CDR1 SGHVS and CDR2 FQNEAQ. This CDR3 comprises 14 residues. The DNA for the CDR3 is TGTGCCAGCAGCACCAGGACAGGGGAAGTACCCCTCCACTTT. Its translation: CASSTRTGEVPLHF.